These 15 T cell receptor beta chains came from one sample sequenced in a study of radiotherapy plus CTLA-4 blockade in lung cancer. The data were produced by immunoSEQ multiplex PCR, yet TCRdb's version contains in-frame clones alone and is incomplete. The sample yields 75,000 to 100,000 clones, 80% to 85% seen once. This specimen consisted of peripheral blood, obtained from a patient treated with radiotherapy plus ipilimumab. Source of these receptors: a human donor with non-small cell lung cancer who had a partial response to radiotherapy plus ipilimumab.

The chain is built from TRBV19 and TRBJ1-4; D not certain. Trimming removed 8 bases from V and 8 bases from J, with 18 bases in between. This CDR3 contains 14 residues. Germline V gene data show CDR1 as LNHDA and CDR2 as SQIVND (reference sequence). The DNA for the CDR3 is TGTGCCAGTCAAGACGGCCAGACGGAGGAAAAACTGTTTTTT. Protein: CASQDGQTEEKLFF.

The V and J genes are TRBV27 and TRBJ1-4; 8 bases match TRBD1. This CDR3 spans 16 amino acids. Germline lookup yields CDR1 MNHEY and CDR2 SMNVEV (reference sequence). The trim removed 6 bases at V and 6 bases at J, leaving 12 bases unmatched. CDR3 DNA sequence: TGTGCCAGCAGAAGAACCAAGGACAGGGTGGATGAAAAACTGTTTTTT. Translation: CASRRTKDRVDEKLFF.

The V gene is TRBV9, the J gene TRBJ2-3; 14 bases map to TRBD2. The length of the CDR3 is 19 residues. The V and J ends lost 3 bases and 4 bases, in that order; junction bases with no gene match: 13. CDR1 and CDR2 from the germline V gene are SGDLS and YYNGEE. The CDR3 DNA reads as TGTGCCAGCAGCGGGGTGGGGACTAGCGGGAGTTGGAGACCAGATACGCAGTATTTT. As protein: CASSGVGTSGSWRPDTQYF.

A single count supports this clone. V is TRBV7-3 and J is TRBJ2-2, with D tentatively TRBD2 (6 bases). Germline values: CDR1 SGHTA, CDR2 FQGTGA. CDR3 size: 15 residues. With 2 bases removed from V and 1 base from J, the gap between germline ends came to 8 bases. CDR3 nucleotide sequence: TGTGCCAGCAGCTTATCCGGGAGGAACACCGGGGAGCTGTTTTTT. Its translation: CASSLSGRNTGELFF.

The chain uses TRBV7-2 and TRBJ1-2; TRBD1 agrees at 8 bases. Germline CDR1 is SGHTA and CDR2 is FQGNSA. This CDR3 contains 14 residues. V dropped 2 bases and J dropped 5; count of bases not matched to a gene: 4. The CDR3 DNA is TGTGCCAGCAGCTTAAGCAGGGGGCTTTATGGCTACACCTTC. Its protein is CASSLSRGLYGYTF.

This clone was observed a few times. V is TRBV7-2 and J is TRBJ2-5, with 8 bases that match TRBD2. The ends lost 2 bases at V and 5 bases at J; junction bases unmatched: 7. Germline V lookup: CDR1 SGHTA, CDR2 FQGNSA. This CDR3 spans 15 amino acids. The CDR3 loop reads CASSLSSGSEETQYF. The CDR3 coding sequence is TGTGCCAGCAGCTTAAGCAGCGGGAGCGAGGAGACCCAGTACTTC.

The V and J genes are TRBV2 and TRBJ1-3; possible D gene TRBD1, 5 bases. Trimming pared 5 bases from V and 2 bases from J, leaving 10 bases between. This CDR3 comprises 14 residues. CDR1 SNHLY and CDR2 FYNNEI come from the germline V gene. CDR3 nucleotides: TGTGCCAGCAGTACCCGGGGGACTGGAAACACCATATATTTT. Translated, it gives CASSTRGTGNTIYF.

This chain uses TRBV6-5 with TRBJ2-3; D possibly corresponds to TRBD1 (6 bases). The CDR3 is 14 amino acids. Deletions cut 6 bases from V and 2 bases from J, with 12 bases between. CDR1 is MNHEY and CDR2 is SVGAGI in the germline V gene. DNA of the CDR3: TGTGCCAGCAGAGGGACATCTGACACAGATACGCAGTATTTT. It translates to CASRGTSDTDTQYF.

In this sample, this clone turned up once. The CDR3 spells CASSWTSGRQFYYEQYF. The CDR3 DNA reads TGTGCCAGCAGCTGGACTAGCGGGAGACAATTTTACTACGAGCAGTACTTC. V is TRBV21-1 and J is TRBJ2-7; TRBD2 is the table's D call and was not checked against the DNA. TRBV21-1 is a pseudogene. The CDR3 is 17 residues long.

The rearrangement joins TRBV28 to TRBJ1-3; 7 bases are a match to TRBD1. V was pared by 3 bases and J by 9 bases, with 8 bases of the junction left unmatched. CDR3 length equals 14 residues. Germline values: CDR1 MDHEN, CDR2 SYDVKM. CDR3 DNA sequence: TGTGCCAGCAGTTTTGGGGGACAGTCGGGCACCATATATTTT. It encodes CASSFGGQSGTIYF.

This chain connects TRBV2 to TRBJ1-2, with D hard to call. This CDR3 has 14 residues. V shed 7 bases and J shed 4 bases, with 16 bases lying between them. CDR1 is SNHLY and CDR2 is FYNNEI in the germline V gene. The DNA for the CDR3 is TGTGCCAGCACCTACTCTGACACCGGCTATGGCTACACCTTC. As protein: CASTYSDTGYGYTF.

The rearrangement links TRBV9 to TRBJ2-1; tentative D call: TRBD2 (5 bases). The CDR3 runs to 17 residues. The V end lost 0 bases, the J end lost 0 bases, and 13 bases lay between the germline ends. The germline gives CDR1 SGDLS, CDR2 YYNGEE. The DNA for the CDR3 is TGTGCCAGCAGCGTAGGCGCGGGTGTAAGCTCCTACAATGAGCAGTTCTTC. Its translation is CASSVGAGVSSYNEQFF.

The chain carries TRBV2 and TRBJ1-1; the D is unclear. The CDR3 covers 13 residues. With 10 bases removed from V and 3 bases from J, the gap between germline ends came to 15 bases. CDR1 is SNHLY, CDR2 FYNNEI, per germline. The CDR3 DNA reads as TGTGCCACACGCCAAGAGGGAGACACTGAAGCTTTCTTT. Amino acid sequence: CATRQEGDTEAFF.

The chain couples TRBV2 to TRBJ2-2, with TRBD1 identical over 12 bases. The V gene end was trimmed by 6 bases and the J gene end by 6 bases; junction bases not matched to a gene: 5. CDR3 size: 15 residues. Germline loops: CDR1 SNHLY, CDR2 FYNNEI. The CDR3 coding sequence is TGTGCCAGCAGGTGGGACAGGGGGCGCCCCGGGGAGCTGTTTTTT. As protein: CASRWDRGRPGELFF.

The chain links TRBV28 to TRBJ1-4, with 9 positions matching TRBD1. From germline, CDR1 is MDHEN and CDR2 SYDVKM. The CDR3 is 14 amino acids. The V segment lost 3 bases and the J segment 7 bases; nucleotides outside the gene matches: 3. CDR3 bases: TGTGCCAGCAGTTTTACAGGGGGCGGTGAAAAACTGTTTTTT. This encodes CASSFTGGGEKLFF.